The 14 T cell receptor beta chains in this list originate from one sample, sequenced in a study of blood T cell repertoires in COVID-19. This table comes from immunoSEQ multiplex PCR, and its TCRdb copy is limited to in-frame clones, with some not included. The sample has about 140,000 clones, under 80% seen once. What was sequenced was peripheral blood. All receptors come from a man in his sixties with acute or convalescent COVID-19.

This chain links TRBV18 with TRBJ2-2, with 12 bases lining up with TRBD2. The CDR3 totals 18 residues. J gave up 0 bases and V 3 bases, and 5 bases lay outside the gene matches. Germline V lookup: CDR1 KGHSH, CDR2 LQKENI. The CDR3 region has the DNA TGTGCCAGCTCACCCGGGACTAGCGGGCCTACGAACACCGGGGAGCTGTTTTTT. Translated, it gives CASSPGTSGPTNTGELFF.

CDR3 DNA: TGCGCCAGCAGCTTGGTGACTAGTAACACAGATACGCAGTATTTT. It is translated as CASSLVTSNTDTQYF. The chain carries TRBV5-1 and TRBJ2-3; tentatively, D is TRBD2 (6 bases). Trimming took 0 bases from V and 2 from J, leaving 10 bases between them. The CDR3 spans 15 residues. The germline V gene encodes CDR1 SGHRS and CDR2 YFSETQ.

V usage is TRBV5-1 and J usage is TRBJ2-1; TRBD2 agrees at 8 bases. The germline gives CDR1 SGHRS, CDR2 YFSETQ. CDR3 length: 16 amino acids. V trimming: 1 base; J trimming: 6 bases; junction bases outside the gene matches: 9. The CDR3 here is CASSLYSGAEANEQFF. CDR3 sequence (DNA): TGCGCCAGCAGCTTGTATAGCGGGGCCGAGGCCAATGAGCAGTTCTTC.

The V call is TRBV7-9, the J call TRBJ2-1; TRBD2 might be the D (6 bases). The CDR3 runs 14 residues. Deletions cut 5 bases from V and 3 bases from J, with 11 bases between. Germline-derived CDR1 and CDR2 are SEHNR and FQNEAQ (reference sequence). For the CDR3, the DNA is TGTGCCAGCAGCGGGGAGGCGGGCTACAATGAGCAGTTCTTC. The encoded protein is CASSGEAGYNEQFF.

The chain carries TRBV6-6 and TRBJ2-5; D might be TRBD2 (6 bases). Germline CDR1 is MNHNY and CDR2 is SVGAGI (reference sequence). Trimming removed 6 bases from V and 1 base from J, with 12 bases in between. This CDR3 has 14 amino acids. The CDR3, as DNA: TGTGCCAGCAGGGGCGAGCGGGCCCAAGAGACCCAGTACTTC. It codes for CASRGERAQETQYF.

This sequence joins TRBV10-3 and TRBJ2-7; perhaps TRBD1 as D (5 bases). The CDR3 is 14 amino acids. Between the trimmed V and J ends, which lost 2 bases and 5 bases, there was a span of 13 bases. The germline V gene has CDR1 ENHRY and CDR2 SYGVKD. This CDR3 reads CAISEGREEDEQYF. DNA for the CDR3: TGTGCCATCAGTGAGGGCAGGGAAGAGGACGAGCAGTACTTC.

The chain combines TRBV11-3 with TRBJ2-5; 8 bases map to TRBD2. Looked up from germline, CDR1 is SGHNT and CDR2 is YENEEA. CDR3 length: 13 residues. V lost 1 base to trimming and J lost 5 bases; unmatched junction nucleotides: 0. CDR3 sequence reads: CASSLAGGETQYF. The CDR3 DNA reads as TGTGCCAGCAGCTTAGCGGGAGGGGAGACCCAGTACTTC.

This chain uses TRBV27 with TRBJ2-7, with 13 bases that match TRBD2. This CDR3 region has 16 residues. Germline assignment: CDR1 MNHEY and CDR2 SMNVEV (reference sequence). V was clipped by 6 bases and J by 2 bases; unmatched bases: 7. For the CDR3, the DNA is TGTGCCAGCAGCACCACTACTAGCGGGAGGGCCTACGAGCAGTACTTC. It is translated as CASSTTTSGRAYEQYF.

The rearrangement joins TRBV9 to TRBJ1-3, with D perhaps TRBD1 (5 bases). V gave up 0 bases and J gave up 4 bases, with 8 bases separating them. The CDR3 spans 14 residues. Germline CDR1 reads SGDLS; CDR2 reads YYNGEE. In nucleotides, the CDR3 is TGTGCCAGCAGCGTAGGAGGACAAGGAAACACCATATATTTT. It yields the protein CASSVGGQGNTIYF.

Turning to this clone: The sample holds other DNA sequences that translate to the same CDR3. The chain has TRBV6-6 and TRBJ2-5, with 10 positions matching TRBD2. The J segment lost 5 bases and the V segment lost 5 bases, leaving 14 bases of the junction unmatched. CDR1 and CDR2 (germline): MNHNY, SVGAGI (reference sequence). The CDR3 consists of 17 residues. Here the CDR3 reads CASSLGLAPRRGETQYF. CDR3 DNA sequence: TGTGCCAGCAGTCTGGGACTAGCGCCAAGAAGAGGGGAGACCCAGTACTTC.

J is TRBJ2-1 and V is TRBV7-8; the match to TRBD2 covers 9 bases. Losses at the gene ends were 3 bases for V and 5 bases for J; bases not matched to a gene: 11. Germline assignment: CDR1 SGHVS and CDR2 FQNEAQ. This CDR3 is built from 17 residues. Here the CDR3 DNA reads TGTGCCAGCAGCTTCTCGGACGTACTAGCGGGCAACAATGAGCAGTTCTTC. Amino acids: CASSFSDVLAGNNEQFF.

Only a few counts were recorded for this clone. In DNA, the CDR3 is TGTGCCAGCGCGAGGACTAGCGGGAGGGGAGAGACCCAGTACTTC. This encodes CASARTSGRGETQYF. The chain couples TRBV2 to TRBJ2-5; 15 bases match TRBD2. CDR1 is SNHLY and CDR2 is FYNNEI in the germline V gene. The CDR3 consists of 15 residues. Trimming removed 8 bases from V and 4 bases from J; junction bases left unmatched: 5.

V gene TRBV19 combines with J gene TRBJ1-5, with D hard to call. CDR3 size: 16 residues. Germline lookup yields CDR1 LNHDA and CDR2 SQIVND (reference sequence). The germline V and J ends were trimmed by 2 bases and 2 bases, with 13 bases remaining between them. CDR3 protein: CASSILRDDGNQPQHF. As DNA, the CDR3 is TGTGCCAGTAGTATATTGAGGGATGACGGCAATCAGCCCCAGCATTTT.

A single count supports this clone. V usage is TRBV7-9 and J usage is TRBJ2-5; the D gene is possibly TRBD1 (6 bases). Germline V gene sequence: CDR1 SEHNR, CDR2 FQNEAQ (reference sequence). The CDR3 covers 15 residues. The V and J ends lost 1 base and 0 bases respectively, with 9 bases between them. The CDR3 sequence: CASSLGTAYQETQYF. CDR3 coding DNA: TGTGCCAGCAGCTTAGGGACAGCGTACCAAGAGACCCAGTACTTC.